The T cell receptor beta chain under discussion was sequenced for a study of CD8+ T cells in alopecia areata. Study-level information: For treated patients, severity scores reflected the percentage of scalp area affected.

Treatment defined: oral pan-JAK inhibitor, 5-10 mg twice daily. Those with alopecia areata gave lesional scalp punch biopsies and peripheral blood. Using a FACSAria, the CD4+ and CD8+ T cells were sorted from the PBMCs. RNA extraction was followed by reverse transcription into cDNA, which acted as the sequencing template. Libraries were prepared by immunoSEQ multiplex PCR; TCRdb keeps only in-frame clonotypes and omits some of them. This table has over 150,000 clones, roughly 50% appearing once. From germline, CDR1 is MNHNY and CDR2 SVGAGI (reference sequence). The CDR3 totals 13 residues. V shed 7 bases, J shed 3 bases, and the junction held 5 bases outside the gene matches.

The source material was CD8+ T cells sorted from blood, sampled at week 24, from a patient treated with tofacitinib. The receptor was derived from a human donor with alopecia areata. V is TRBV6-6 and J is TRBJ2-5, with 7 bases identical to TRBD1. The CDR3 spells CASMTGTEETQYF. The CDR3 region has the DNA TGTGCCAGCATGACCGGGACAGAAGAGACCCAGTACTTC.